Following are 17 T cell receptor beta chains from one sample sequenced in a study of T-cell memory formation after mild COVID-19. One entry per CDR3 protein results from TCRdb running MiXCR on the 5' RACE reads. This table has 150,000 to 200,000 distinct CDR3 sequences, roughly 28% appearing once. The material sequenced was PBMCs or a T cell subset sorted from them (not recorded which). Receptor source: an adult woman who had mild COVID-19 (a few samples of this study predate the infection). Cell type and time point are not known.

The rearrangement uses TRBV20-1 and TRBJ2-5; weak D call: TRBD2 (6 bases). The V gene lost 1 base and the J gene lost 2 bases, with 23 bases spanning the gap. Germline V gene lookup returns CDR1 DFQATT and CDR2 SNEGSKA (reference sequence). The CDR3 contains 18 residues. CDR3 in amino acids: CSARAGTGLFSLQETQYF. The CDR3 nucleotides read TGCAGTGCTAGAGCCGGGACTGGCCTATTCTCCCTACAAGAGACCCAGTACTTC.

This clonotype was detected only a few times. The rearrangement uses TRBV5-1 and TRBJ2-1; weak D call: TRBD2 (6 bases). From germline, CDR1 is SGHRS and CDR2 YFSETQ. The CDR3 totals 14 residues. Trimming removed 2 bases at V and 4 bases at J, with 10 bases between. Written as DNA, the CDR3 is TGCGCCAGCAGCTTAGGCAGCGGGTACAATGAGCAGTTCTTC. Translating it yields CASSLGSGYNEQFF.

Here the CDR3 DNA reads TGTGCCAGCAGCCAAGTGGCAGGGGGCGGTGGGGCCAACGTCCTGACTTTC. Translated, it gives CASSQVAGGGGANVLTF. The J gene is TRBJ2-6, the V gene TRBV3-1; 8 bases align to TRBD1. This CDR3 contains 17 residues. V dropped 1 base and J dropped 3; count of bases not matched to a gene: 5. CDR1 is LGHDT and CDR2 is YNNKEL in the germline V gene (reference sequence).

The chain is built from TRBV12-3 or TRBV12-4 and TRBJ2-6; 8 bases agree with TRBD1. J gave up 2 bases and V 10 bases, and 10 bases lay outside the gene matches. CDR3 length: 16 residues. The CDR3 coding sequence is TGTGCCATCAAGCCCCCCAGGGGGCCTGGGGCCAACGTCCTGACTTTC. Translating it yields CAIKPPRGPGANVLTF.

A few counts support this clonotype. The chain combines TRBV2 with TRBJ2-1, with a tentative D call TRBD1 (8 bases). Germline assignment: CDR1 SNHLY and CDR2 FYNNEI. V was clipped by 6 bases and J by 7 bases, with 16 bases between them. The CDR3 is 14 residues long. The CDR3 region is CASRYTGGGNEQFF. The CDR3 DNA reads as TGTGCCAGCAGATATACAGGGGGGGGGAATGAGCAGTTCTTC.

This clonotype turned up a few times. The chain combines TRBV6-6 with TRBJ2-7; 10 bases match TRBD1. The CDR3 loop spans 15 amino acids. CDR1 is MNHNY, CDR2 SVGAGI, per germline (reference sequence). The junction had 7 bases not matched to a gene; V was cut back by 6 bases and J by 2 bases. The CDR3 loop reads CASSEPGQGPYEQYF. The CDR3, as DNA: TGTGCCAGCAGCGAGCCGGGACAGGGGCCCTACGAGCAGTACTTC.

The genes are TRBV10-3 and TRBJ2-2; TRBD2 is a possible D gene (5 bases). The germline CDR1 and CDR2 sequences are ENHRY and SYGVKD. The CDR3 covers 15 residues. Trimming stripped 6 bases from V and 6 bases from J, with 17 bases between. CDR3 sequence: CAISSPFLEAGELFF. The CDR3 DNA is TGTGCCATCAGCTCCCCCTTTTTGGAGGCCGGGGAGCTGTTTTTT.

This clonotype ranks as medium-sized (0.01 to 0.1%). The chain recombines TRBV24-1 with TRBJ1-4; D is possibly TRBD1 (6 bases). The V gene lost 2 bases and the J gene lost 5 bases, with 26 bases spanning the gap. Germline V CDR1 and CDR2: KGHDR, SFDVKD. The CDR3 has 20 amino acids. CDR3 DNA sequence: TGTGCCACCAGTGATTCGCGCGGCGGTGCAGGGGCGGGATCGAATGAAAAACTGTTTTTT. This sequence encodes CATSDSRGGAGAGSNEKLFF.

The chain combines TRBV20-1 with TRBJ2-1, with D unclear. The CDR3 has 14 amino acids. V was shortened by 0 bases and J by 4 bases, with 10 bases between the two germline ends. Germline CDR1 DFQATT, CDR2 SNEGSKA (reference sequence). CDR3 residues: CSARDPEKYNEQFF. The CDR3 DNA reads TGCAGTGCTAGAGATCCGGAGAAGTACAATGAGCAGTTCTTC.

This clonotype was counted only a few times. This chain links TRBV11-2 with TRBJ2-3, with D hard to call. The CDR3 runs 16 residues. Deletions cut 0 bases from V and 1 base from J, with 11 bases between. Per the germline V gene, CDR1 is SGHAT and CDR2 is FQNNGV. CDR3 amino acids: CASSLETGLRTDTQYF. The CDR3 nucleotides read TGTGCCAGCAGCTTAGAAACGGGCCTCCGCACAGATACGCAGTATTTT.

This clonotype was counted between two and nine times. The genes are TRBV5-1 and TRBJ1-6, with D maybe TRBD1 (5 bases). Trimming removed 2 bases from V and 5 bases from J, with 8 bases in between. The CDR3 runs to 14 residues. In germline, CDR1 is SGHRS, CDR2 YFSETQ. The CDR3 region has the DNA TGCGCCAGCAGCTTACGGGGACATAATTCACCCCTCCACTTT. Its translation is CASSLRGHNSPLHF.

This clonotype was found a few times. The rearrangement joins TRBV11-2 to TRBJ1-5; D may be TRBD1 (5 bases). The CDR3 consists of 15 residues. CDR1 is SGHAT, CDR2 FQNNGV, per germline. The V end was cut by 5 bases, the J end by 3 bases, with 14 bases between. For the CDR3, the DNA is TGTGCCAGCAGCGTGGGGACTGGAGACAATCAGCCCCAGCATTTT. It yields the protein CASSVGTGDNQPQHF.

This clonotype turned up a few times. This rearrangement joins TRBV11-3 to TRBJ1-3, with no clear D. CDR1 and CDR2 from the germline V gene are SGHNT and YENEEA. The CDR3 totals 15 residues. Trimming left V 6 bases short and J 0 bases short, with 12 bases between. CDR3 loop: CASSFGPTSGNTIYF. The CDR3 DNA reads as TGTGCCAGCAGTTTTGGACCGACCTCTGGAAACACCATATATTTT.

This clonotype has just a few counts. This CDR3 reads CASSSLAREMPEKLFF. The CDR3 DNA follows: TGTGCCAGCAGCTCACTTGCCAGGGAAATGCCCGAAAAACTGTTTTTT. The J gene is TRBJ1-4, the V gene TRBV13, with D possibly being TRBD1 (5 bases). The CDR3 has 16 amino acids. The V gene lost 4 bases and the J gene lost 8 bases, with 20 bases spanning the gap. CDR1 PRHDT and CDR2 FYEKMQ come from the germline V gene (reference sequence).

This clonotype came up a few times. The chain carries TRBV21-1 and TRBJ2-5; TRBD2 is taken as the D call from the table, unchecked against the DNA. TRBV21-1 is flagged as a pseudogene. The CDR3 contains 15 residues. The CDR3 nucleotides are TGTGCCAGCAGCAAAGCGTCGGCAGGGCAAGAGACCCAGTACTTC. This encodes CASSKASAGQETQYF.

In regard to this clonotype: Germline and junction disagree at one end, which may indicate a read error. The gene calls are TRBV9 and TRBJ1-2, with 7 nucleotides matching TRBD1. The germline V gene encodes CDR1 SGDLS and CDR2 YYNGEE. This CDR3 spans 18 amino acids. CDR3: CASSVQTGTGGLFYGYTF. The CDR3 DNA sequence: TGTGCCAGCAGCGTACAGACAGGGACGGGTGGGCTCTTCTATGGCTACACATTC.

This clonotype has more than one count but fewer than ten. J is TRBJ2-7 and V is TRBV7-9, with a tentative D call TRBD1 (5 bases). This CDR3 is built from 16 residues. V was cut by 1 base and J by 4 bases, with 17 bases left in between. The germline V gene encodes CDR1 SEHNR and CDR2 FQNEAQ (reference sequence). CDR3 in amino acids: CASSLDSGRTGYEQYF. The CDR3 DNA sequence: TGTGCCAGCAGCTTAGACTCCGGTAGAACAGGATACGAGCAGTACTTC.